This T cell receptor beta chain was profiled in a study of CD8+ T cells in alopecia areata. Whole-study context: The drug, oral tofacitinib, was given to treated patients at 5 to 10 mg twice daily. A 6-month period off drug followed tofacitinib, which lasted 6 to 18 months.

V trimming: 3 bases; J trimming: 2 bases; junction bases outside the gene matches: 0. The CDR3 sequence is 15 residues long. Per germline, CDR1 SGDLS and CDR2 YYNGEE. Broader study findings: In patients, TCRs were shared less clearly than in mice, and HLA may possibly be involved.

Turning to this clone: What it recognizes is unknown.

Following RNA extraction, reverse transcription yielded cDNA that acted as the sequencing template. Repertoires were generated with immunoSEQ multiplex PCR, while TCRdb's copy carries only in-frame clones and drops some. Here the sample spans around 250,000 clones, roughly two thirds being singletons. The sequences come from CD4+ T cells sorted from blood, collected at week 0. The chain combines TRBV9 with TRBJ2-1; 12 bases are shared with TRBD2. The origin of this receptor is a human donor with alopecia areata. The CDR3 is CASSASGGAYNEQFF. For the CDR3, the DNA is TGTGCCAGCAGCGCTAGCGGGGGGGCCTACAATGAGCAGTTCTTC.